Each of the 32 T cell receptor beta chains below was sequenced from the same sample in a study of blood T cell repertoires in COVID-19. Produced via immunoSEQ multiplex PCR; TCRdb's table is partial and in-frame only. The top ten clones hold 5% of a sample with some 18,000 clones, 88% of them seen once. The sample consisted of PBMCs or T cells enriched from blood (not recorded which). These TCRs come from a woman in her twenties or thirties who had recovered from COVID-19.

The chain links TRBV29-1 to TRBJ2-7; the D gene is possibly TRBD2 (5 bases). The V and J ends lost 3 bases and 0 bases respectively, with 9 bases between them. Germline CDR1 reads SQVTM; CDR2 reads ANQGSEA. The length of the CDR3 is 13 residues. The CDR3 nucleotides are TGCAGCGTTGATGCGGGTATCTCCTACGAGCAGTACTTC. Translation: CSVDAGISYEQYF.

The chain employs TRBV5-1 and TRBJ1-1, with D possibly TRBD1 on 6 matching bases. CDR1 and CDR2 from the germline V gene are SGHRS and YFSETQ. This CDR3 comprises 14 residues. The germline V and J ends were trimmed by 4 bases and 0 bases, with 10 bases remaining between them. CDR3 DNA: TGCGCCAGCAGCGCGACAGGCATGAACACTGAAGCTTTCTTT. This codes for CASSATGMNTEAFF.

The chain uses TRBV19 and TRBJ1-5, with TRBD1 identical over 7 bases. This CDR3 comprises 15 residues. Trimming took 0 bases from V and 7 from J; bases not matched to a gene: 6. Germline V gene lookup returns CDR1 LNHDA and CDR2 SQIVND (reference sequence). CDR3 amino acids: CASSIDPAGGQPQHF. For the CDR3, the DNA is TGTGCCAGTAGTATAGATCCTGCAGGGGGGCAGCCCCAGCATTTT.

V usage is TRBV4-2 and J usage is TRBJ2-3, with D possibly TRBD1 on 6 matching bases. This CDR3 is built from 18 residues. Trimming removed 0 bases from V and 2 bases from J, with 18 bases in between. The germline V gene encodes CDR1 LGHNA and CDR2 YNFKEQ. For the CDR3, the DNA is TGTGCCAGCAGCCAAGAAGTGGCAGGGGCGTCCCTCACAGATACGCAGTATTTT. Its translation: CASSQEVAGASLTDTQYF.

This rearrangement joins TRBV7-3 to TRBJ2-3; TRBD2 aligns across 8 bases. V was pared by 9 bases and J by 2 bases, with 7 bases of the junction left unmatched. Germline CDR1 reads SGHTA; CDR2 reads FQGTGA. The CDR3 is 14 residues long. The CDR3 here is CARGAGENTDTQYF. In DNA form, the CDR3 reads TGTGCCAGGGGAGCGGGGGAAAACACAGATACGCAGTATTTT.

The chain uses TRBV7-2 and TRBJ2-3, with 8 bases fitting TRBD1. Germline V lookup: CDR1 SGHTA, CDR2 FQGNSA. The CDR3 extends over 14 amino acids. V was clipped by 5 bases and J by 3 bases; unmatched bases: 4. The CDR3 sequence: CASSAQGATDTQYF. In DNA, the CDR3 is TGTGCCAGCAGCGCGCAGGGGGCAACAGATACGCAGTATTTT.

Written as DNA, the CDR3 is TGTGCCAGCAGCCACACCGGGACAGGGAACACCGGGGAGCTGTTTTTT. This sequence encodes CASSHTGTGNTGELFF. The chain links TRBV3-1 (or the pseudogene TRBV3-2) to TRBJ2-2, with TRBD1 matching over 8 bases. V gave up 3 bases and J gave up 1 base; unmatched junction bases: 4. This CDR3 region has 16 residues. CDR1 is LGHDT and CDR2 is YNNKEL in the germline V gene (reference sequence).

J is TRBJ1-1 and V is TRBV18; the D is unclear. The germline V and J ends were trimmed by 2 bases and 4 bases, with 8 bases remaining between them. CDR1 is KGHSH and CDR2 is LQKENI in the germline V gene. The CDR3 has 13 amino acids. CDR3 in amino acids: CASSPYSFTEAFF. The CDR3, as DNA: TGTGCCAGCTCACCATACTCGTTCACTGAAGCTTTCTTT.

V gene TRBV27 combines with J gene TRBJ1-2, with 7 bases matching TRBD1. The CDR3 extends over 14 amino acids. Germline V gives CDR1 MNHEY, CDR2 SMNVEV (reference sequence). Trimming cost V 7 bases and J 1 base; bases outside gene matches: 6. The CDR3 protein is CASTPTGRNYGYTF. The CDR3 bases are TGTGCCAGCACCCCGACAGGGCGTAACTATGGCTACACCTTC.

The chain uses TRBV6-2 or TRBV6-3 and TRBJ1-1; no clear D gene. Germline assignment: CDR1 MNHEY and CDR2 SVGEGT. CDR3 length equals 11 residues. Deletions cut 2 bases from V and 7 bases from J, with 5 bases between. The CDR3 DNA reads as TGTGCCAGCAGTTACCAACTTGAAGCTTTCTTT. This sequence encodes CASSYQLEAFF.

The J gene is TRBJ2-1, the V gene TRBV9; D not resolved. V was pared by 2 bases and J by 9 bases, with 6 bases between. The CDR3 sequence is 11 residues long. Germline V gene lookup returns CDR1 SGDLS and CDR2 YYNGEE. The CDR3 DNA reads as TGTGCCAGCAGCGTCTACGTTGAGCAGTTCTTC. Translating gives CASSVYVEQFF.

This chain uses TRBV24-1 with TRBJ2-3, with D uncertain. The CDR3 is 14 residues long. Germline V gene sequence: CDR1 KGHDR, CDR2 SFDVKD. V gave up 12 bases and J gave up 0 bases, with 15 bases separating them. Written as DNA, the CDR3 is TGTGCCGCCCGAGGAGTCGCTAGCACAGATACGCAGTATTTT. This translates into CAARGVASTDTQYF.

This chain links TRBV19 with TRBJ1-4; 7 bases map to TRBD1. This CDR3 is 14 amino acids long. Germline trimming cut 6 bases from V and 2 bases from J; bases unmatched to any gene: 3. Germline V lookup: CDR1 LNHDA, CDR2 SQIVND (reference sequence). The CDR3 sequence is CASSPQGTNEKLFF. The CDR3 DNA reads as TGTGCCAGTAGCCCACAGGGGACTAATGAAAAACTGTTTTTT.

This clone was detected a few times. J is TRBJ2-7 and V is TRBV4-1, with D possibly being TRBD1 (6 bases). The V end was cut by 0 bases, the J end by 0 bases, with 12 bases between. Germline loops: CDR1 MGHRA, CDR2 YSYEKL. The CDR3 spans 16 residues. The CDR3 reads CASSQEGTSSSYEQYF. Written as DNA, the CDR3 is TGCGCCAGCAGCCAAGAAGGGACATCTAGCTCCTACGAGCAGTACTTC.

The chain employs TRBV5-8 and TRBJ1-5; TRBD1 matches at 9 bases. Per germline, CDR1 SGHTS and CDR2 YDEGEE. The CDR3 is made up of 11 amino acids. After removal of 2 bases from V and 14 bases from J, the junction contained 2 bases not matched to a gene. The CDR3 here is CASSFRDREHF. The CDR3 region has the DNA TGTGCCAGCAGCTTCCGGGACAGGGAGCATTTT.

This clone was picked up one time. The J gene is TRBJ2-5, the V gene TRBV5-1; D is possibly TRBD1 (6 bases). Trimming shortened V by 2 bases and J by 0 bases, and 20 bases separated the two germline ends. This CDR3 is built from 18 residues. CDR1 and CDR2 from the germline V gene are SGHRS and YFSETQ. CDR3: CASSLPPQAGAYQETQYF. Here the CDR3 DNA reads TGCGCCAGCAGCTTACCCCCACAGGCAGGGGCTTACCAAGAGACCCAGTACTTC.

V is TRBV27 and J is TRBJ2-1; 10 bases agree with TRBD2. Germline CDR1 is MNHEY and CDR2 is SMNVEV (reference sequence). CDR3 length equals 18 residues. Trimming cost V 6 bases and J 5 bases; bases outside gene matches: 16. CDR3 amino acids: CASRPIGQRGGHNNEQFF. Written as DNA, the CDR3 is TGTGCCAGCAGGCCCATTGGTCAGCGGGGGGGCCATAACAATGAGCAGTTCTTC.

This clone has only a few counts. The chain employs TRBV6-5 and TRBJ2-1; 7 nucleotides match TRBD1. Germline V gene data show CDR1 as MNHEY and CDR2 as SVGAGI. The CDR3 runs 13 residues. With 8 bases clipped from V and 3 bases from J, the junction kept 4 bases outside the gene matches. The CDR3 bases are TGTGCCAGCCTGGGACAGATCTACAATGAGCAGTTCTTC. This encodes CASLGQIYNEQFF.

This chain joins TRBV11-2 and TRBJ2-7; 10 bases map to TRBD1. The CDR3 totals 13 residues. V shed 5 bases, J shed 7 bases, and the junction held 5 bases outside the gene matches. Germline V CDR1 and CDR2: SGHAT, FQNNGV. CDR3: CASSRDRGWEQYF. The CDR3 DNA sequence: TGTGCCAGCAGCCGGGACAGGGGATGGGAGCAGTACTTC.

The rearrangement joins TRBV5-4 to TRBJ2-1; 12 positions match TRBD2. This CDR3 is 16 amino acids long. Germline lookup yields CDR1 SGHNT and CDR2 YYREEE (reference sequence). V trimming: 0 bases; J trimming: 7 bases; junction bases outside the gene matches: 5. The CDR3 loop reads CASSLEASGGANEQFF. The CDR3 region has the DNA TGTGCCAGCAGCTTGGAGGCTAGCGGGGGGGCAAATGAGCAGTTCTTC.

This chain uses TRBV24-1 with TRBJ2-1; D is undetermined. Germline V gene sequence: CDR1 KGHDR, CDR2 SFDVKD. V lost 5 bases and J lost 0, with 19 bases in between. The CDR3 has 18 amino acids. CDR3: CATSGQRGTRSSYNEQFF. Here the CDR3 DNA reads TGTGCCACCAGTGGCCAGCGAGGAACCCGAAGCTCCTACAATGAGCAGTTCTTC.

The rearrangement links TRBV6-5 to TRBJ1-2; no reliable D call. The CDR3 loop spans 11 amino acids. Germline assignment: CDR1 MNHEY and CDR2 SVGAGI. V lost 7 bases to trimming and J lost 4 bases, with 7 bases between them. The CDR3 sequence: CASTPGYGYTF. As DNA, the CDR3 is TGTGCCAGCACTCCCGGCTATGGCTACACCTTC.

This chain connects TRBV19 to TRBJ2-1; 9 bases line up with TRBD2. Unmatched junction bases numbered 7, after V lost 5 bases and J lost 5 bases. The germline CDR1 and CDR2 sequences are LNHDA and SQIVND (reference sequence). This CDR3 comprises 15 residues. This CDR3 reads CASSRTSEDHNEQFF. In nucleotides, the CDR3 is TGTGCCAGTAGTCGGACTAGCGAAGATCACAATGAGCAGTTCTTC.

The rearrangement joins TRBV13 to TRBJ2-1; tentatively, D is TRBD1 (6 bases). CDR1 PRHDT and CDR2 FYEKMQ come from the germline V gene (reference sequence). Trimming took 6 bases from V and 3 from J, leaving 6 bases between them. The CDR3 contains 12 residues. CDR3 DNA: TGTGCCAGCAGGGACAGCTACAATGAGCAGTTCTTC. The encoded protein is CASRDSYNEQFF.

This chain uses TRBV24-1 with TRBJ2-7, with D unclear. The CDR3 is 15 residues long. V lost 4 bases to trimming and J lost 2 bases, with 14 bases between them. Germline-derived CDR1 and CDR2 are KGHDR and SFDVKD. The CDR3 DNA reads TGTGCCACCAGTGAGGGCTTGAACACGGCCTACGAGCAGTACTTC. Protein: CATSEGLNTAYEQYF.

The chain has TRBV18 and TRBJ1-5; a possible D gene is TRBD1 (5 bases). Germline assignment: CDR1 KGHSH and CDR2 LQKENI. The ends were cut back, 6 bases at V and 5 bases at J, with 14 bases in the middle. This CDR3 has 14 residues. Here the CDR3 DNA reads TGTGCCAGCTCGGGGACTCAAGGGGATCAGCCCCAGCATTTT. As protein: CASSGTQGDQPQHF.

The chain is built from TRBV19 and TRBJ2-7; D gene unclear. Deletions cut 3 bases from V and 0 bases from J, with 9 bases between. Germline V gives CDR1 LNHDA, CDR2 SQIVND (reference sequence). This CDR3 is 14 amino acids long. The CDR3 reads CASSIGVSSYEQYF. The CDR3, as DNA: TGTGCCAGTAGTATTGGTGTGAGCTCCTACGAGCAGTACTTC.

The V gene is TRBV7-2, the J gene TRBJ2-4; no clear D. Between the trimmed V and J ends, which lost 2 bases and 2 bases, there was a span of 4 bases. This CDR3 has 13 amino acids. Germline loops: CDR1 SGHTA, CDR2 FQGNSA. The CDR3 reads CASSLTTKNIQYF. In DNA form, the CDR3 reads TGTGCCAGCAGCTTAACAACCAAAAACATTCAGTACTTC.

The chain recombines TRBV5-4 with TRBJ1-1; TRBD1 aligns across 9 bases. This CDR3 has 15 residues. The V gene's germline CDR1 is SGHNT and CDR2 YYREEE (reference sequence). The V segment lost 0 bases and the J segment 5 bases; nucleotides outside the gene matches: 5. CDR3 in amino acids: CASSLDRGRVTEAFF. CDR3 nucleotides: TGTGCCAGCAGCTTGGACAGGGGGCGCGTTACTGAAGCTTTCTTT.

This chain connects TRBV19 to TRBJ1-6, with D tentatively TRBD1 (5 bases). The CDR3 contains 15 residues. CDR1 is LNHDA and CDR2 is SQIVND in the germline V gene (reference sequence). Trimming pared 0 bases from V and 7 bases from J, leaving 10 bases between. CDR3 bases: TGTGCCAGTAGTATAGATGGAGGGGCCAATTCACCCCTCCACTTT. Protein: CASSIDGGANSPLHF.

This clone was detected once. V and J are TRBV10-3 and TRBJ1-3, with a weak D call TRBD1 (5 bases). V was pared by 6 bases and J by 1 base, with 10 bases between. Per germline, CDR1 ENHRY and CDR2 SYGVKD. CDR3 length: 14 residues. The DNA of the CDR3 is TGTGCCATCAGGGAAGGGGCATCTGGAAACACCATATATTTT. Translated, it gives CAIREGASGNTIYF.

This clone has just one count. J is TRBJ2-1 and V is TRBV3-1 (or the pseudogene TRBV3-2), with TRBD2 matching over 10 bases. The germline V gene has CDR1 LGHDT and CDR2 YNNKEL (reference sequence). This CDR3 has 16 amino acids. After removal of 1 base from V and 4 bases from J, the junction contained 4 bases not matched to a gene. CDR3 loop: CASSQASSGGYNEQFF. CDR3 DNA: TGTGCCAGCAGCCAAGCTTCTAGCGGGGGATACAATGAGCAGTTCTTC.